What follows is one T cell receptor beta chain and its context. The antigen is not known. A junction boundary mismatches the germline segment, possibly from a read error. Researchers generated TCR beta cDNA from approximately 450 ng of total RNA, relying on a constant-region primer. Libraries covering TCR beta were generated through three nested multiplex PCR rounds (using a slightly modified ARM-PCR). TCRdb itself ran the multiplex PCR reads through MiXCR, one entry per CDR3 protein. The table records 40,000 to 55,000 distinct CDR3 sequences, 71% of them present only once. The record originates from a study of tumor-infiltrating lymphocytes in primary liver carcinoma. Whole-study context: Samples returned roughly 3.65 to 7.5 million productive TCRbeta reads, a yield that was similar across tissue types.

Overall study findings and caveats: Lower overlap was observed for tumor-adjacent and tumor-blood pairs relative to tumor region pairs.

Total RNA and DNA came together from approximately 22-30 mg of bulk tissue without cell sorting. Patients' primary liver carcinoma was surgically resected. Patients showed chronic HBV infection and an absence of prior treatment. This receptor was taken from a man aged 35-49 years with primary liver carcinoma and hepatitis B virus infection. Sequencing was performed on liver tumor tissue from sampling region 5. The subset denotes: tumor region T5, tumor centre.

CDR3 region: CTSSLGLSYNEQFF. As DNA, the CDR3 is TGTACCAGCAGTTTGGGTCTTTCCTACAATGAGCAGTTCTTC. This chain links TRBV28 with TRBJ2-1, with D uncertain. The CDR3 length is 14 residues. CDR1 and CDR2 from the germline V gene are MDHEN and SYDVKM.